This T cell receptor beta chain was found in a study of T cells after yellow fever vaccination. Study-level findings and limits: A faster peak, day 5 versus 15, was reached by the weaker secondary response.

This clonotype was detected ten times or more. Its target is unknown. Trimming took 5 bases from V and 4 from J, leaving 14 bases between them. This CDR3 contains 14 residues. Germline lookup yields CDR1 SEHNR and CDR2 FQNEAQ (reference sequence). TCRdb itself ran the 5' RACE reads through MiXCR, one entry per CDR3 protein. The table includes roughly 32,000 distinct CDR3 sequences, about 4.4% detected once. The receptor's source is a man aged 30 to 39 who received the YFV17D yellow fever vaccine. The sequences come from CD8+ T cells sorted from PBMCs, collected 5 days after the yellow fever booster vaccination. V is TRBV7-9 and J is TRBJ2-5; D is unresolved. CDR3 sequence: CASSHGPGGETQYF. DNA for the CDR3: TGTGCCAGCAGCCACGGCCCGGGCGGAGAGACCCAGTACTTC.